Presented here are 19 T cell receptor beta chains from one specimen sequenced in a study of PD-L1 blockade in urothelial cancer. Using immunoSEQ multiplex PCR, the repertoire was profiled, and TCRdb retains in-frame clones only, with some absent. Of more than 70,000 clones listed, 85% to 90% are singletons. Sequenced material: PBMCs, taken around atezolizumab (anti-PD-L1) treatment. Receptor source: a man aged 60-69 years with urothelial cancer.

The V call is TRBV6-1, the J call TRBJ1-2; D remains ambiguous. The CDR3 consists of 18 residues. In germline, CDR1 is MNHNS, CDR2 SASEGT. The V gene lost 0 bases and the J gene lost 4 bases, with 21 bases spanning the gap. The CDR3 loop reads CASSEAHGNFVTFYGYTF. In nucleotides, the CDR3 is TGTGCCAGCAGTGAAGCTCACGGAAACTTCGTGACTTTCTATGGCTACACCTTC.

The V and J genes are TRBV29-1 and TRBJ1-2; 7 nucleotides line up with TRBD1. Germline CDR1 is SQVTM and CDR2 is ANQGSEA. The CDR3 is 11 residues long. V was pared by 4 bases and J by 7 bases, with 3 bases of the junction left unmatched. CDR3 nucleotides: TGCAGCGTTGGACAGGGAGTTGGCTACACCTTC. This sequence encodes CSVGQGVGYTF. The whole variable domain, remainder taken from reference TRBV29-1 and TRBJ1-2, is SAVISQKPSRDICQRGTSLTIQCQVDSQVTMMFWYRQQPGQSLTLIATANQGSEATYESGFVIDKFPISRPNLTFSTLTVSNMSPEDSSIYLCSVGQGVGYTFGSGTRLTVV.

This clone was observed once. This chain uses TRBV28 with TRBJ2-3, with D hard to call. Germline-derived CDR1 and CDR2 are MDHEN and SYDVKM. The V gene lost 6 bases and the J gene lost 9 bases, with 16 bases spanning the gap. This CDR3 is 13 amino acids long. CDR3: CASSQIDKTTQYF. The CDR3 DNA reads TGTGCCAGCAGCCAGATCGACAAGACAACGCAGTATTTT.

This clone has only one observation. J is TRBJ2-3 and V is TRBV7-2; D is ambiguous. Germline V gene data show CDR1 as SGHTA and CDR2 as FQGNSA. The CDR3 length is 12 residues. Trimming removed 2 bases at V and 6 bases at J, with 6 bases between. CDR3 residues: CASSLSTDTQYF. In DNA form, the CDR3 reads TGTGCCAGCAGCTTATCTACTGATACGCAGTATTTT.

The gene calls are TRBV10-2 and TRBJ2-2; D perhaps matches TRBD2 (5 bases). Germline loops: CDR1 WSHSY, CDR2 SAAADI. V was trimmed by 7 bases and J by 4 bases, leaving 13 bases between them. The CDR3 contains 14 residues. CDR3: CASTKERATGELFF. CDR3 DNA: TGCGCCAGCACCAAGGAGAGGGCCACCGGGGAGCTGTTTTTT.

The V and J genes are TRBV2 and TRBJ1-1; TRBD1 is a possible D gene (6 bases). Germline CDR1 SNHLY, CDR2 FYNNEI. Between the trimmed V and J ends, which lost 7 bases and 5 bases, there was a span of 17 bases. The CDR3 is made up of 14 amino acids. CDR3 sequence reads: CASTGQGKGTEAFF. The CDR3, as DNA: TGTGCCAGCACGGGTCAGGGGAAGGGTACTGAAGCTTTCTTT.

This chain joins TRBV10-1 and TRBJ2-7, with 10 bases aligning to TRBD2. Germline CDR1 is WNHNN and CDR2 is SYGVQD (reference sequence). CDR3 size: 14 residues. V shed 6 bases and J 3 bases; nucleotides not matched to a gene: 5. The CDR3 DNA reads TGCGCCAGCAGGAGCGGGAGGGCCATCTACGAGCAGTACTTC. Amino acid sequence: CASRSGRAIYEQYF.

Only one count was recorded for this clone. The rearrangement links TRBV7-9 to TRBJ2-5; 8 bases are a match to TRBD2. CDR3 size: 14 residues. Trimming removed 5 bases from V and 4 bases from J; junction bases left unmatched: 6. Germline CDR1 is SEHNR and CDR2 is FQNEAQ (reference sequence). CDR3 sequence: CASSRGGRGETQYF. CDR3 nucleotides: TGTGCCAGCAGCCGGGGGGGGCGAGGAGAGACCCAGTACTTC.

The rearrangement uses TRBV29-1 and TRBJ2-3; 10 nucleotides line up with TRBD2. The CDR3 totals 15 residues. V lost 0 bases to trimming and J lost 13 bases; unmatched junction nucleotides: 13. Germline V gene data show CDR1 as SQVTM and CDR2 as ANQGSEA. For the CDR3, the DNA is TGCAGCGTTGAAGATTGGCTAGCGGGAGCCCTAGTTGAGTATTTT. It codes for CSVEDWLAGALVEYF.

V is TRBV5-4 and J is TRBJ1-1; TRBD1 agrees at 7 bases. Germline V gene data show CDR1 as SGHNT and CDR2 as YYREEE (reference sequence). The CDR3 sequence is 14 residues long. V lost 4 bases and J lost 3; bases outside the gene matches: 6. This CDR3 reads CASSEGGTYTEAFF. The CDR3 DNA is TGTGCCAGCAGCGAAGGGGGCACGTACACTGAAGCTTTCTTT.

The CDR3 DNA reads TGTGCCAGCAGTTCCCCGTGGACATCTTTTTATGGCTACACCTTC. This codes for CASSSPWTSFYGYTF. This chain uses TRBV6-1 with TRBJ1-2; tentative D call: TRBD1 (5 bases). Per germline, CDR1 MNHNS and CDR2 SASEGT. The CDR3 loop spans 15 amino acids. Trimming stripped 5 bases from V and 5 bases from J, with 18 bases between.

The CDR3 loop reads CASSFDRKVEQYF. The DNA of the CDR3 is TGTGCCAGCAGTTTTGACAGGAAGGTCGAGCAGTACTTC. The chain recombines TRBV27 with TRBJ2-7; tentatively, D is TRBD1 (6 bases). The CDR3 is made up of 13 amino acids. Trimming shortened V by 3 bases and J by 6 bases, and 12 bases separated the two germline ends. The V gene's germline CDR1 is MNHEY and CDR2 SMNVEV (reference sequence).

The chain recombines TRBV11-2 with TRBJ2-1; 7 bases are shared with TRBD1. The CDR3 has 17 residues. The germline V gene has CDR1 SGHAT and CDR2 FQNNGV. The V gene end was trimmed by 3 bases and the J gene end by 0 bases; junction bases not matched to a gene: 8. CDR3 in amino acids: CASSFDRVFFSYNEQFF. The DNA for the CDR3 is TGTGCCAGCAGCTTCGACAGGGTGTTTTTCTCCTACAATGAGCAGTTCTTC.

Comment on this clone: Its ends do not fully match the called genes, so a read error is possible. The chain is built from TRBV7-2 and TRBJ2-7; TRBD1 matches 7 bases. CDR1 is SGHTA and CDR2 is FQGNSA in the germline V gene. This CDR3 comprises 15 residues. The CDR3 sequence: CASSLETGYSFEQYF. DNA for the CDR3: TGTGCCAGCAGCTTAGAGACAGGGTATTCCTTCGAGCAGTACTTC.

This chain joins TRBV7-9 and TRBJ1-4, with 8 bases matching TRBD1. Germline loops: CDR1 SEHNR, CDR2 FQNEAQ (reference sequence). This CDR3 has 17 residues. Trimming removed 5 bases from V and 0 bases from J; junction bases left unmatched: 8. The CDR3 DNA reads TGTGCCAGCAGCGTAGGGACAGGTGCGACAACTAATGAAAAACTGTTTTTT. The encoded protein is CASSVGTGATTNEKLFF.

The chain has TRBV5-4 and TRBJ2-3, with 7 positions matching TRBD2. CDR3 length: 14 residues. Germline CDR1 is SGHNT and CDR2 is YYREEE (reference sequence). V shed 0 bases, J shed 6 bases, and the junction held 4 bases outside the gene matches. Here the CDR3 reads CASSLAGGVDTQYF. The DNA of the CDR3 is TGTGCCAGCAGCTTGGCGGGAGGAGTGGATACGCAGTATTTT.

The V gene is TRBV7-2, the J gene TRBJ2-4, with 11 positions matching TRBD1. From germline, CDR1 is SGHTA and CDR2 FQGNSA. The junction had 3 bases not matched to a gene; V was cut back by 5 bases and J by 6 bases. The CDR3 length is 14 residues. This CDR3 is CASSAGTGGNIQYF. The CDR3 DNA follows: TGTGCCAGCAGCGCAGGGACAGGGGGAAACATTCAGTACTTC.

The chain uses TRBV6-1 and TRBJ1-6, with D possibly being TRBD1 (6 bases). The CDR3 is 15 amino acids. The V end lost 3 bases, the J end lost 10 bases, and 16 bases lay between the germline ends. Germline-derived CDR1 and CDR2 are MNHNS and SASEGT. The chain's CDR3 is CASSDLGRGNSPLHF. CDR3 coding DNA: TGTGCCAGCAGTGATCTGGGCAGGGGAAACTCACCCCTCCACTTT.

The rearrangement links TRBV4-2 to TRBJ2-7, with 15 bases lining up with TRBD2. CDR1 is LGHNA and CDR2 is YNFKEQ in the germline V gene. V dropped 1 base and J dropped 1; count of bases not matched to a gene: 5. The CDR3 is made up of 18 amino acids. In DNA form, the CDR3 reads TGTGCCAGCAGCCAAGGGACTAGCGGGGGGGCTTATTCCTACGAGCAGTACTTC. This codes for CASSQGTSGGAYSYEQYF.